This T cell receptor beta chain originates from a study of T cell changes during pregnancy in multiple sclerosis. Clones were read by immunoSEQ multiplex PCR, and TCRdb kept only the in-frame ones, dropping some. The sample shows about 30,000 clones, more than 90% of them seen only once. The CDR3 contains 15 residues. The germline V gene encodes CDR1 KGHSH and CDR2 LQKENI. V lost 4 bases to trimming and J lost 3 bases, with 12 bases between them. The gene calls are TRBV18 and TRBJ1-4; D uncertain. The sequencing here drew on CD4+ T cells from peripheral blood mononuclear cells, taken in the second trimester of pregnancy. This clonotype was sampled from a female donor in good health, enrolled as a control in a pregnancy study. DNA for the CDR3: TGTGCCAGCTCACGTGGATCCGACTCTAATGAAAAACTGTTTTTT. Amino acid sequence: CASSRGSDSNEKLFF.